The 3 T cell receptor beta chains below were found in one sample sequenced in a study of T cell clonality in common variable immunodeficiency. Profiled with immunoSEQ multiplex PCR; TCRdb holds only in-frame clones, not every one. The sample contains about 52,000 clones, none of them singletons. The sequenced sample consisted of peripheral blood mononuclear cells. The source is a person between 18 and 70 years old in good health.

This clone was seen many times. The read comes to an end 3 residues before the CDR3 does, leaving the germline J gene to fill in the end. The chain is built from TRBV19 and TRBJ2-3; 13 bases agree with TRBD2. CDR3 length: 16 amino acids. After removal of 3 bases from V and 4 bases from J, the junction contained 4 bases not matched to a gene. Germline CDR1 is LNHDA and CDR2 is SQIVND (reference sequence). This CDR3 is CASSMRTSGSADTQYF. The CDR3 DNA, read in part, is TGTGCCAGTAGTATGAGGACTAGCGGGAGCGCAGATACG.

This clone was counted many times. The CDR3 is cut off 3 residues early in the read; its end comes from the germline J gene. The gene calls are TRBV10-3 and TRBJ1-4; D may be TRBD1 (6 bases). In germline, CDR1 is ENHRY, CDR2 SYGVKD. CDR3 length: 13 residues. The CDR3 DNA, read in part, is TGTGCCATCACTCGCTCAGGGGATTCACCA. Amino acid sequence: CAITRSGDSP. The whole CDR3 protein reads CAITRSGDSPLFF.

A remark on this clone: Read data end 3 residues before the CDR3 end; the end is taken from the germline J gene. The genes are TRBV7-2 and TRBJ1-2; D is uncertain. CDR3 length equals 14 residues. From germline, CDR1 is SGHTA and CDR2 FQGNSA. The CDR3 DNA, read in part, is TGTGCCAGCACCGTTCGACTAGCGTACAATGAC. The encoded protein is CASTVRLAYND. The full CDR3 sequence reads CASTVRLAYNDYTF.